Listed below are T cell receptor beta chains from one sample, sequenced in a study of T cell changes during pregnancy in multiple sclerosis. Sequencing used immunoSEQ multiplex PCR; TCRdb keeps in-frame clones, though not all of them. The sample lists about 74,000 clones, around 90% occurring once. Sequenced here: peripheral blood, sampled in the third trimester of pregnancy. The source is a female donor with multiple sclerosis, enrolled in a pregnancy study. The CDR3 runs from the conserved cysteine through the conserved F or W. A D gene is named only where the DNA matches it firmly.

TRBJ2-7 TRBV28 . TGTGCCAGCACCCCCCGGTGGGGCTACTCCTACGAGCAGTACTTC CASTPRWGYSYEQYF
TRBJ2-3 TRBV10-3 TRBD2 TGTGCCATCAGTGACCCCGCCCGACTAGCGGGGGGGCAATGGACAGATACGCAGTATTTT CAISDPARLAGGQWTDTQYF
TRBJ1-1 TRBV7-3 . TGTGCCAGCAGCCCCTTTAGCTTGACTGAAGCTTTCTTT CASSPFSLTEAFF
TRBJ2-1 TRBV4-1 . TGCGCCAGCAGCCAAGATGGGCTAACCTACAATGAGCAGTTCTTC CASSQDGLTYNEQFF
TRBJ2-6 TRBV19 TRBD1 TGTGCCAGTAGTAATCAGGGGGCTGGGGCCAACGTCCTGACTTTC CASSNQGAGANVLTF
TRBJ1-5 TRBV4-1 TRBD1 TGCGCCAGCAGCCCCAGGTTCGAGGACAGGGGGTTCCAGCCCCAGCATTTT CASSPRFEDRGFQPQHF
TRBJ2-3 TRBV19 TRBD2 TGTGCCAGTAGCAAAATCCCGGGCGGGGGGGCAGATACGCAGTATTTT CASSKIPGGGADTQYF
TRBJ2-2 TRBV20-1 . TGCAGTGCTCCACTCACCGGGGAGCTGTTTTTT CSAPLTGELFF
TRBJ2-7 TRBV11-2 . TGTGCCAGCAGCTTACCGGGTGGACTCTCCTACGAGCAGTACTTC CASSLPGGLSYEQYF
TRBJ2-1 TRBV5-1 TRBD2 TGCGCCAGCAGCCCCGGGGGGGGTTTGAATGAGCAGTTCTTC CASSPGGGLNEQFF
TRBJ1-1 TRBV5-4 TRBD1 TGTGCCAGCAGCTATTCCGGGACAGGCTACACTGAAGCTTTCTTT CASSYSGTGYTEAFF
TRBJ1-6 TRBV10-1 TRBD1 TGCGCCAGCACTCAGACAGGGGTAGTTCCACCCCTCCACTTT CASTQTGVVPPLHF
TRBJ1-4 TRBV7-3 TRBD1 TGTGCCAGCAGACCTACGACAGGGGTAAGGGAAAAACTGTTTTTT CASRPTTGVREKLFF
TRBJ2-7 TRBV4-1 . TGCGCCAGCAGCCAAGATTTATCTATGTATAACGAGCAGTACTTC CASSQDLSMYNEQYF
TRBJ1-4 TRBV25-1 TRBD1 TGTGCCAGCAGTCCCCTGGACAGGGATAATGAAAAACTGTTTTTT CASSPLDRDNEKLFF
TRBJ2-5 TRBV5-1 TRBD2 TGCGCCAGCAAGGGCGGGGGACTCCAAGAGACCCAGTACTTC CASKGGGLQETQYF
TRBJ1-2 TRBV28 . TGTGCCAGCAGTTTACTTGACAGGAGCTATGGCTACACCTTC CASSLLDRSYGYTF
TRBJ2-3 TRBV4-1 . TGCGCCAGCAGCCAACCTGGCCTAGCGACCGCCCCCAATCCTAGAACAGATACGCAGTATTTT CASSQPGLATAPNPRTDTQYF
TRBJ1-4 TRBV30 . TGTGCCTGGAGTTTGGGACTGTCTGGCGAAAAACTGTTTTTT CAWSLGLSGEKLFF
TRBJ2-7 TRBV15 TRBD1 TGTGCCACCAGCAGTAGGAGGGGACGAGGGACAGGGGGTGTCGAGCAGTACTTC CATSSRRGRGTGGVEQYF